A single sample is the source of the 2 T cell receptor beta chains below, sequenced in a study of cytomegalovirus exposure and HLA in healthy donors. Both 60 Vbeta primers and 13 Jbeta primers went into the PCR. Here immunoSEQ multiplex PCR was the method, and the copy in TCRdb shows in-frame clones only, minus some. Seen here are roughly 160,000 clones, roughly 70% observed once, and the top ten hold 1.5%. Source material: PBMCs. Receptors were obtained from a girl between 10 and 17 years old in good health and CMV-seronegative.

This chain links TRBV2 with TRBJ1-2; D unresolved. The CDR3 sequence is 15 residues long. CDR1 is SNHLY, CDR2 FYNNEI, per germline. V lost 4 bases and J 3 bases, leaving 15 bases between the germline ends. The CDR3 coding sequence is TGTGCCAGCAGTGTGACCTCCGACGGGGACTATGGCTACACCTTC. It specifies CASSVTSDGDYGYTF.

This chain links TRBV25-1 with TRBJ2-3; 7 bases align to TRBD1. Per germline, CDR1 MGHDK and CDR2 SYGVNS. J was trimmed by 6 bases and V by 6 bases; bases with no gene match: 3. CDR3 size: 12 residues. The chain's CDR3 is CASRDRADTQYF. The CDR3 DNA follows: TGTGCCAGCAGAGACAGGGCGGATACGCAGTATTTT.